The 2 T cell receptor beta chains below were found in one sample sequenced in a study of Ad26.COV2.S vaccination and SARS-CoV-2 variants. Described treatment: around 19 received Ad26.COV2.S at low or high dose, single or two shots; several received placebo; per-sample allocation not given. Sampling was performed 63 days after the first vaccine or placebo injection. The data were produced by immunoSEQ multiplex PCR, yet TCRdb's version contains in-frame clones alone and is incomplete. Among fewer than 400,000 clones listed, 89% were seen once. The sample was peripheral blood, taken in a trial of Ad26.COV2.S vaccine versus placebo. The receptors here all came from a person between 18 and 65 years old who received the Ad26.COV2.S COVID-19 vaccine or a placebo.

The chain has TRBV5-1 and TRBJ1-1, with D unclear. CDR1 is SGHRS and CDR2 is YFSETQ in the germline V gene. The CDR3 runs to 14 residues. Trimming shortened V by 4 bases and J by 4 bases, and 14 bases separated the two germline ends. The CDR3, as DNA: TGCGCCAGCAGCCCTGGCTGGTTAATCACTGAAGCTTTCTTT. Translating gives CASSPGWLITEAFF.

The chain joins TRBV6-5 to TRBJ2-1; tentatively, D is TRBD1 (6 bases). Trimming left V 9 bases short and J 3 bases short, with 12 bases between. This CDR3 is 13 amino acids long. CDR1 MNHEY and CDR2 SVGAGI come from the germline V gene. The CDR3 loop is CASAGVLYNEQFF. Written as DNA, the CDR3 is TGTGCCAGTGCAGGGGTCCTCTACAATGAGCAGTTCTTC.